This T cell receptor beta chain originates from a study of T cell repertoires in cytomegalovirus infection. Looking at the study overall: Matching HLA type, along with CMV infection, was indicated by public TCR beta signatures. Study outcomes and limitations: HLA-C-restricted CMV-specific TCR beta clonotypes were dominant in the ex vivo response.

TCRdb ran MiXCR on the reads and lists one entry per CDR3 protein. The repertoire includes 250,000 to 300,000 distinct CDR3 sequences, over 8% of them detected once, and over 13% sits in the top ten. The CDR3 covers 15 residues. V lost 2 bases and J lost 2; bases outside the gene matches: 3. The germline CDR1 and CDR2 sequences are MNHEY and SVGEGT. This clonotype has a handful of counts. The antigen is not known. The material sequenced was PBMCs. The clonotype comes from a human donor in good health (CMV status not recorded). Some clones in this sample may be carry-over from other donors' samples. The V call is TRBV6-2 or TRBV6-3, the J call TRBJ2-1; TRBD2 agrees at 7 bases. The CDR3 is CASSYALAAYNEQFF. CDR3 nucleotide sequence: TGTGCCAGCAGTTACGCCCTAGCGGCCTACAATGAGCAGTTCTTC.